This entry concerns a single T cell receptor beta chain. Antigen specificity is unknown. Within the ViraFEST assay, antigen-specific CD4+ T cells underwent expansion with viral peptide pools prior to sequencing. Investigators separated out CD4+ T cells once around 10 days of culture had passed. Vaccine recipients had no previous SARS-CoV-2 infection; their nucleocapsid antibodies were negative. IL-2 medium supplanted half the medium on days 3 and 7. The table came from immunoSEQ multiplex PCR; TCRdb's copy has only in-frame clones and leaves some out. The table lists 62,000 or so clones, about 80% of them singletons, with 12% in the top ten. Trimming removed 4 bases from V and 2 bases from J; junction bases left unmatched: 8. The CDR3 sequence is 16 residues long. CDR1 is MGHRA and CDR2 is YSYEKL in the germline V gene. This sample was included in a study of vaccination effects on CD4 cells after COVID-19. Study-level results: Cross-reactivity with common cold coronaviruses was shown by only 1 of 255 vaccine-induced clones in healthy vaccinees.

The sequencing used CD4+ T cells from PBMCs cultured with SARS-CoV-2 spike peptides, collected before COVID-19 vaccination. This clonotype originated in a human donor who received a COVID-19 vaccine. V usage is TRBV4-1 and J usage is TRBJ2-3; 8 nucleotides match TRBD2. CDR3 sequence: CASSPRGSGATDTQYF. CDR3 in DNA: TGCGCCAGCAGCCCCCGGGGTAGCGGGGCCACAGATACGCAGTATTTT.